The clone carrying this TCR beta chain was observed many times. The CDR3 runs to 15 residues. Germline-derived CDR1 and CDR2 are SEHNR and FQNEAQ (reference sequence). The ends lost 3 bases at V and 3 bases at J; junction bases unmatched: 6. TCRdb passed the 5' RACE reads through MiXCR, listing each CDR3 protein once. The sample yields more than 450,000 distinct CDR3 sequences, about 20% seen once. The data derive from a study of T-cell memory formation after mild COVID-19. This chain links TRBV7-9 with TRBJ2-3; 7 bases map to TRBD1. The clonotype was recovered from an adult woman who had mild COVID-19 (a few samples of this study predate the infection). Cell type and time point are not known. Material: PBMCs or a T cell subset sorted from them (not recorded which). The CDR3 loop is CASSLGQTTTDTQYF. The DNA for the CDR3 is TGTGCCAGCAGCTTGGGACAGACCACTACAGATACGCAGTATTTT.